The present T cell receptor beta chain was sequenced within a study of blood T cell repertoires in COVID-19. Repertoires were generated with immunoSEQ multiplex PCR, while TCRdb's copy carries only in-frame clones and drops some. This sample yields a few hundred thousand clones, of which about 83% are seen a single time; around 5.8% belongs to the top ten. This TCR was recovered from a woman between 40 and 50 years old who had recovered from COVID-19. Sequencing used PBMCs or T cells enriched from blood (not recorded which).

The CDR3 nucleotides read TGTGCCAGCAGTATACCGGGACAGGGGCCAGATACGCAGTATTTT. Amino acids: CASSIPGQGPDTQYF. The chain carries TRBV7-9 and TRBJ2-3, with 10 bases that match TRBD1. This CDR3 contains 15 residues. Per germline, CDR1 SEHNR and CDR2 FQNEAQ (reference sequence). J gave up 4 bases and V 6 bases, and 7 bases lay outside the gene matches.